Listed here are 30 T cell receptor beta chains from one sample, sequenced in a study of OX40 agonist ivuxolimab in advanced cancers. Sequenced by immunoSEQ multiplex PCR; TCRdb stores in-frame clones only, minus some. The sample lists 30,000 or so clones; nearly 85% were seen once. The sequences come from CD4+ or CD8+ T cells sorted from blood, collected in a trial of the OX40 agonist ivuxolimab. The receptor set was obtained from an adult with an advanced solid tumor such as melanoma, head and neck, liver or kidney cancer.

This clone was seen only once. The junction departs from germline at one end; a sequencing error may be responsible. Other DNA sequences in this sample translate to the same CDR3. The chain carries TRBV4-1 and TRBJ1-1, with 7 positions matching TRBD1. From germline, CDR1 is MGHRA and CDR2 YSYEKL. This CDR3 region has 15 residues. The CDR3 bases are TGCGCTAGCAGCCAAGTTGGCCAGGGGGAGACTGAAGCTTTCTTT. This translates into CASSQVGQGETEAFF.

CDR3 in DNA: TGTGCCAGCAGCGAGGGGGGACTTGACGAGCAGTACTTC. Encoded protein: CASSEGGLDEQYF. The genes are TRBV9 and TRBJ2-7; D possibly matches TRBD1 or TRBD2 (6 bases each). V was pared by 3 bases and J by 5 bases, with 12 bases between. The CDR3 covers 13 residues. CDR1 and CDR2 from the germline V gene are SGDLS and YYNGEE.

The CDR3 sequence: CASAPPSVPYEQYF. In nucleotides, the CDR3 is TGTGCCAGCGCGCCTCCAAGCGTACCTTACGAGCAGTACTTC. This sequence joins TRBV7-6 and TRBJ2-7; D is undetermined. Germline V lookup: CDR1 SGHVS, CDR2 FNYEAQ. The CDR3 sequence is 14 residues long. Trimming removed 8 bases at V and 4 bases at J, with 18 bases between.

The V call is TRBV19, the J call TRBJ1-5; TRBD1 aligns across 8 bases. Germline V gene sequence: CDR1 LNHDA, CDR2 SQIVND (reference sequence). The CDR3 contains 13 residues. Germline trimming cut 9 bases from V and 7 bases from J; bases unmatched to any gene: 8. The CDR3 loop is CASRTGNGQPQHF. Here the CDR3 DNA reads TGTGCCAGCAGGACAGGGAATGGGCAGCCCCAGCATTTT.

The count of this clone is one. V is TRBV6-1 and J is TRBJ1-2; TRBD1 might be the D (6 bases). V lost 6 bases and J 4 bases, leaving 9 bases between the germline ends. Germline V CDR1 and CDR2: MNHNS, SASEGT. This CDR3 region has 12 residues. CDR3 DNA sequence: TGTGCCAGCAGGGGACACCGCTATGGCTACACCTTC. Amino acids: CASRGHRYGYTF.

V usage is TRBV5-6 and J usage is TRBJ1-1; the D is unclear. The CDR3 covers 15 residues. The V gene's germline CDR1 is SGHDT and CDR2 YYEEEE. V lost 4 bases, J lost 0 bases, and 13 bases lay in between. Here the CDR3 reads CASSPLWGMNTEAFF. As DNA, the CDR3 is TGTGCCAGCAGCCCCCTGTGGGGTATGAACACTGAAGCTTTCTTT. The full variable domain, completed using reference TRBV5-6 and TRBJ1-1, is DAGVTQSPTHLIKTRGQQVTLRCSPKSGHDTVSWYQQALGQGPQFIFQYYEEEERQRGNFPDRFSGHQFPNYSSELNVNALLLGDSALYLCASSPLWGMNTEAFFGQGTRLTVV.

The rearrangement joins TRBV27 to TRBJ2-7; D is tentatively TRBD1 or TRBD2 (5 bases each). This CDR3 is 16 amino acids long. CDR1 and CDR2 (germline): MNHEY, SMNVEV (reference sequence). Trimming cost V 5 bases and J 3 bases, with 20 bases left between them. The CDR3 region is CASSAGAGYYLYEQYF. The CDR3 DNA is TGTGCCAGCAGTGCCGGGGCCGGTTACTATCTCTACGAGCAGTACTTC.

The chain couples TRBV23-1 to TRBJ1-2; no definite D call. TRBV23-1 is classed as an ORF, of uncertain function. The CDR3 is 13 residues long. With 4 bases removed from V and 6 bases from J, the gap between germline ends came to 12 bases. The CDR3 nucleotides read TGCGCCAGCAGTCCCCCGGGGAACGATGGCTACACCTTC. Its translation is CASSPPGNDGYTF.

The rearrangement links TRBV4-1 to TRBJ2-3; tentative D call: TRBD2 (6 bases). Germline CDR1 and CDR2: MGHRA and YSYEKL. V gave up 3 bases and J gave up 9 bases, with 19 bases separating them. The CDR3 totals 15 residues. This chain's CDR3 is CASSQLMDGGGTQYF. DNA for the CDR3: TGCGCCAGCAGCCAGCTGATGGACGGGGGTGGGACGCAGTATTTT.

V and J are TRBV27 and TRBJ2-4; 8 nucleotides match TRBD1. The CDR3 has 18 amino acids. Per germline, CDR1 MNHEY and CDR2 SMNVEV (reference sequence). V lost 6 bases, J lost 0 bases, and 13 bases stayed unmatched. The CDR3 nucleotides are TGTGCCAGCAGAACGGCCTCGGACAGGGCAAAAGCCAAAAACATTCAGTACTTC. This sequence encodes CASRTASDRAKAKNIQYF.

The rearrangement links TRBV5-6 to TRBJ1-2; the D gene is possibly TRBD1 (6 bases). The ends were cut back, 3 bases at V and 1 base at J, with 16 bases in the middle. Germline CDR1 and CDR2: SGHDT and YYEEEE. The CDR3 length is 16 residues. The CDR3 DNA follows: TGTGCCAGCAGCTCCCTTTGGGGGGCCCTTAACTATGGCTACACCTTC. Translation: CASSSLWGALNYGYTF.

The chain carries TRBV7-2 and TRBJ2-1; unclear D gene. Germline CDR1 SGHTA, CDR2 FQGNSA. V was trimmed by 5 bases and J by 4 bases, leaving 18 bases between them. The CDR3 is made up of 16 amino acids. DNA for the CDR3: TGTGCCAGCAGCGCCCCTGCCCAGGCCCCTTACAATGAGCAGTTCTTC. It translates to CASSAPAQAPYNEQFF.

V usage is TRBV27 and J usage is TRBJ2-7; no definite D call. From germline, CDR1 is MNHEY and CDR2 SMNVEV (reference sequence). V lost 2 bases and J lost 4, with 12 bases in between. The CDR3 loop spans 14 amino acids. CDR3 bases: TGTGCCAGCAGTTTAAAATATTCCTTTTACGAGCAGTACTTC. This translates into CASSLKYSFYEQYF.

The chain recombines TRBV29-1 with TRBJ1-3, with unresolved D. This CDR3 has 16 amino acids. Trimming shortened V by 6 bases and J by 0 bases, and 18 bases separated the two germline ends. From germline, CDR1 is SQVTM and CDR2 ANQGSEA. In nucleotides, the CDR3 is TGCAGCGTCCACCTCCTGAGAGATTCCTCTGGAAACACCATATATTTT. Residues: CSVHLLRDSSGNTIYF.

V and J are TRBV6-5 and TRBJ1-5; D gene uncertain. The CDR3 is 13 amino acids. Germline values: CDR1 MNHEY, CDR2 SVGAGI. V was clipped by 2 bases and J by 7 bases, with 9 bases between them. In nucleotides, the CDR3 is TGTGCCAGCAGTTACGGGTCCGGCCAGCCCCAGCATTTT. Encoded protein: CASSYGSGQPQHF.

The chain is built from TRBV25-1 and TRBJ2-7; the match to TRBD2 covers 7 bases. J gave up 5 bases and V 6 bases, and 10 bases lay outside the gene matches. Germline V gene data show CDR1 as MGHDK and CDR2 as SYGVNS. The CDR3 extends over 14 amino acids. CDR3 residues: CASRGEGYGDEQYF. CDR3 sequence (DNA): TGTGCCAGCAGGGGGGAGGGGTACGGCGACGAGCAGTACTTC.

The V call is TRBV21-1, the J call TRBJ1-5; TRBD1, the D gene given by the table, was not confirmed from the DNA. TRBV21-1 is deemed a pseudogene. CDR3 length: 15 amino acids. The CDR3 region is CASRLHRDTENNQHF. The CDR3 coding sequence is TGTGCCAGCAGGTTACACCGGGACACCGAGAATAACCAGCATTTT.

This clone is medium-sized in the sample. The V gene is TRBV10-2, the J gene TRBJ2-1, with D maybe TRBD2 (5 bases). V was trimmed by 0 bases and J by 3 bases, leaving 6 bases between them. The length of the CDR3 is 14 residues. Looked up from germline, CDR1 is WSHSY and CDR2 is SAAADI. The CDR3: CASSESEVYNEQFF. The CDR3 region has the DNA TGCGCCAGCAGTGAGTCGGAGGTCTACAATGAGCAGTTCTTC.

A word on this clone: It may be a read error: a sequence one base away is much more abundant. In the same sample, other DNA sequences code for this CDR3. The rearrangement joins TRBV9 to TRBJ2-7; D possibly corresponds to TRBD2 (6 bases). Germline CDR1 reads SGDLS; CDR2 reads YYNGEE. There are 14 residues in the CDR3. The CDR3 spells CASSVGWGDYEQYF. CDR3 in DNA: TGTGCCAGCAGCGTAGGATGGGGGGATTACGAGCAATACTTC.

This clone has a handful of counts. The V call is TRBV9, the J call TRBJ1-2, with no clear D. Trimming shortened V by 6 bases and J by 3 bases, and 18 bases separated the two germline ends. The CDR3 consists of 15 residues. Germline CDR1 reads SGDLS; CDR2 reads YYNGEE. The CDR3: CASTMRAGRYYGYTF. In DNA, the CDR3 is TGTGCCAGCACAATGCGGGCAGGACGCTACTATGGCTACACCTTC.

The chain couples TRBV30 to TRBJ2-7; D call uncertain. Germline-derived CDR1 and CDR2 are GTSNPN and SVGIG (reference sequence). The CDR3 is made up of 13 amino acids. V was shortened by 2 bases and J by 6 bases, with 14 bases between the two germline ends. The CDR3 is CAWSQSLGSEQYF. CDR3 bases: TGTGCCTGGAGTCAATCCTTGGGTTCCGAGCAGTACTTC.

The chain has TRBV9 and TRBJ2-5; D tentatively reads TRBD1 or TRBD2 (6 bases each). The last part of the DNA fits TRBJ2-7 better; the J call may be wrong. Germline CDR1 SGDLS, CDR2 YYNGEE. The CDR3 runs 13 residues. In nucleotides, the CDR3 is TGTGCCAGCAGCCAAGGGGGGTTAAACGAGCAGTACTTC. Translating gives CASSQGGLNEQYF.

This chain uses TRBV7-2 with TRBJ2-7, with D possibly being TRBD2 (6 bases). V lost 4 bases to trimming and J lost 1 base, with 20 bases between them. CDR1 SGHTA and CDR2 FQGNSA come from the germline V gene. The CDR3 has 17 residues. The CDR3 is CASSSFPGLGSSYEQYF. The CDR3, as DNA: TGTGCCAGCAGCTCATTTCCGGGACTTGGGTCGTCCTACGAGCAGTACTTC. Looking up the rest from reference TRBV7-2 and TRBJ2-7 gives the full variable domain: GAGVSQSPSNKVTEKGKDVELRCDPISGHTALYWYRQSLGQGLEFLIYFQGNSAPDKSGLPSDRFSAERTGGSVSTLTIQRTQQEDSAVYLCASSSFPGLGSSYEQYFGPGTRLTVT.

The chain combines TRBV27 with TRBJ2-1, with D hard to call. Germline CDR1 reads MNHEY; CDR2 reads SMNVEV (reference sequence). The V end lost 5 bases, the J end lost 8 bases, and 16 bases lay between the germline ends. CDR3 length equals 14 residues. CDR3 in amino acids: CASSPSRGQHEQFF. The CDR3 nucleotides read TGTGCCAGCAGTCCCAGCCGCGGTCAGCATGAGCAGTTCTTC.

This clone was recorded a few times. The chain links TRBV6-1 to TRBJ2-1; D possibly corresponds to TRBD1 (5 bases). The CDR3 spans 10 residues. Trimming stripped 10 bases from V and 11 bases from J, with 12 bases between. Germline lookup yields CDR1 MNHNS and CDR2 SASEGT. CDR3 loop: CATLDSQQFF. The CDR3, as DNA: TGTGCCACCCTAGACAGCCAGCAGTTCTTC.

In this sample, this clone turned up once. The rearrangement joins TRBV10-2 to TRBJ2-3; maybe TRBD1 (6 bases). The CDR3 length is 15 residues. Trimming took 5 bases from V and 5 from J, leaving 17 bases between them. Germline assignment: CDR1 WSHSY and CDR2 SAAADI. The CDR3 spells CASSRTGTFGDTQYF. The CDR3 DNA follows: TGCGCCAGCAGTCGAACCGGGACATTTGGAGATACGCAGTATTTT.

CDR3 in DNA: TGTGCCAGCAGTTCCGGACTAATTGGTTTCTCCTACAATGAGCAGTTCTTC. Protein sequence: CASSSGLIGFSYNEQFF. The chain links TRBV28 to TRBJ2-1; possible D gene TRBD2, 6 bases. CDR3 length equals 17 residues. Deletions cut 4 bases from V and 0 bases from J, with 16 bases between. CDR1 MDHEN and CDR2 SYDVKM come from the germline V gene.

The CDR3 here is CASSLFLGPYEQYF. CDR3 nucleotides: TGTGCCAGCAGTTTATTTTTGGGTCCCTACGAGCAGTACTTC. The chain employs TRBV27 and TRBJ2-5; unclear D gene. The end of the DNA aligns better with TRBJ2-7, so the J call may be wrong. The CDR3 spans 14 residues. Germline CDR1 and CDR2: MNHEY and SMNVEV (reference sequence).

The chain carries TRBV27 and TRBJ1-5; D may be TRBD1 (5 bases). Germline V gene sequence: CDR1 MNHEY, CDR2 SMNVEV (reference sequence). V was shortened by 1 base and J by 7 bases, with 11 bases between the two germline ends. The length of the CDR3 is 14 residues. CDR3 bases: TGTGCCAGCAGTTTATTCGTGGGGACCCAGCCCCAGCATTTT. As protein: CASSLFVGTQPQHF.

Regarding this clone: This may arise from a read error, as a much more abundant clone is one base away. The chain combines TRBV5-6 with TRBJ2-2; D not certain. Germline lookup yields CDR1 SGHDT and CDR2 YYEEEE. The CDR3 consists of 12 residues. Trimming pared 0 bases from V and 7 bases from J, leaving 4 bases between. The CDR3 DNA follows: TGTGCCAGCAGCTTGGGTATCGGGGAGCTGTTTTTT. This codes for CASSLGIGELFF.